The sample holds one count of the clone carrying this T cell receptor (beta chain). Recovered Cohort 3 donors showed two negative PCRs, clearance, or symptom resolution. The record originates from a study of blood T cell repertoires in COVID-19. The V and J ends lost 3 bases and 8 bases, in that order; junction bases with no gene match: 14. The CDR3 loop spans 16 amino acids. The germline V gene has CDR1 SGHNT and CDR2 YYREEE (reference sequence). Per the original methods: Scientists estimated how many nucleated cells there were by amplifying reference gene primers. Libraries were prepared by immunoSEQ multiplex PCR; TCRdb keeps only in-frame clonotypes and omits some of them. V and J calls and clone size are those listed in that table; D and trimming were worked out from the DNA. The repertoire holds some 170,000 clones, with 75% to 85% as singletons.

This receptor was obtained from a man between 50 and 59 years old who had recovered from COVID-19. The gene calls are TRBV5-4 and TRBJ1-2; 9 bases line up with TRBD1. Specimen: PBMCs or T cells enriched from blood (not recorded which). CDR3 coding DNA: TGTGCCAGCAGCTCGGAGGTTACAGGGGGCTTAGGCGGCTACACCTTC. Its translation: CASSSEVTGGLGGYTF.